This entry features one TCR beta chain sequence. This entry comes from a study of blood T cell repertoires in COVID-19. About the study: The samples span acute and convalescent COVID-19 from the United States, Italy and Spain. PBMCs, B-cell-depleted T cells, or T cells were the source of the cDNA or gDNA that made up the material.

The CDR3 has 17 residues. CDR1 and CDR2 from the germline V gene are MGHDK and SYGVNS. V lost 3 bases, J lost 4 bases, and 9 bases stayed unmatched. Methods used by the authors: Nucleated cell counts were estimated from reference gene primer amplification. Sequencing used immunoSEQ multiplex PCR; TCRdb keeps in-frame clones, though not all of them. D and trimming were read from the DNA, whereas the V and J calls and clone size are those reported in that table. The sample lists about 96,000 clones; about 88% were seen once. The TCR originated in a woman aged 55-75 years with acute or convalescent COVID-19. The sample comprised peripheral blood. J is TRBJ2-1 and V is TRBV25-1; TRBD2 matches 10 bases. The CDR3 loop reads CASSDHKLAGRYNEQFF. The CDR3 region has the DNA TGTGCCAGCAGTGACCACAAACTAGCGGGGAGGTACAATGAGCAGTTCTTC.